This T cell receptor (beta chain) emerged from a study of T cells in Graves' hyperthyroidism and ophthalmopathy. On the study more broadly: Upon initial diagnosis and before any treatment, peripheral blood was collected.

General observations from the study: The model made its ophthalmopathy prediction, and onset followed a median roughly 6.5 months later.

Those patients with uncontrolled infection, other autoimmune disease, pregnancy or lactation were excluded. The CDR3 consists of 11 residues. CDR1 and CDR2 (germline): MDHEN, SYDVKM. The V and J ends lost 6 bases and 5 bases respectively, with 7 bases between them. There were TCR beta CDR3 regions amplified from RNA transcripts. RT-PCR in the first round (using the HTBI primer set) targeted the TCR CDR3. TCRdb recomputed calls from the multiplex PCR reads with MiXCR, one row per CDR3 protein. The sample holds fewer than 650,000 distinct CDR3 sequences, 13% to 15% seen once. This clonotype has a count of ten or more. Its antigen is currently unknown.

V is TRBV28 and J is TRBJ2-5, with D hard to call. This TCR was recovered from a woman under 30 with Graves' ophthalmopathy. Specimen: blood. The CDR3 reads CASRAAETQYF. The CDR3 region has the DNA TGTGCCAGCAGGGCAGCGGAGACCCAGTACTTC.